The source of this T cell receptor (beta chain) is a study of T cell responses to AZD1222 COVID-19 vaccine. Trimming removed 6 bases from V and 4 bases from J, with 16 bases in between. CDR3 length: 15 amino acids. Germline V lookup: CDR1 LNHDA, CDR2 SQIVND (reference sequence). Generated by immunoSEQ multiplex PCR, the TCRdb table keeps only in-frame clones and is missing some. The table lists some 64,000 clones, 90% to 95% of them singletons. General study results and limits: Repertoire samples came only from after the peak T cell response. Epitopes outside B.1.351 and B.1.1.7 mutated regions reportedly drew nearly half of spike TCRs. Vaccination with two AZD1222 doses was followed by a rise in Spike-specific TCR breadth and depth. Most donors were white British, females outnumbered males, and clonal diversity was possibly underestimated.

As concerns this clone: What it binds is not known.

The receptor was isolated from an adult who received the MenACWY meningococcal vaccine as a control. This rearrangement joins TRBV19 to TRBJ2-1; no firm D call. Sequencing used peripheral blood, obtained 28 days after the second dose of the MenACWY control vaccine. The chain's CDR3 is CASSRHEVAYNEQFF. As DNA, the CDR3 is TGTGCCAGTAGCCGACACGAAGTTGCGTACAATGAGCAGTTCTTC. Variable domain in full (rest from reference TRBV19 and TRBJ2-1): DGGITQSPKYLFRKEGQNVTLSCEQNLNHDAMYWYRQDPGQGLRLIYYSQIVNDFQKGDIAEGYSVSREKKESFPLTVTSAQKNPTAFYLCASSRHEVAYNEQFFGPGTRLTVL.